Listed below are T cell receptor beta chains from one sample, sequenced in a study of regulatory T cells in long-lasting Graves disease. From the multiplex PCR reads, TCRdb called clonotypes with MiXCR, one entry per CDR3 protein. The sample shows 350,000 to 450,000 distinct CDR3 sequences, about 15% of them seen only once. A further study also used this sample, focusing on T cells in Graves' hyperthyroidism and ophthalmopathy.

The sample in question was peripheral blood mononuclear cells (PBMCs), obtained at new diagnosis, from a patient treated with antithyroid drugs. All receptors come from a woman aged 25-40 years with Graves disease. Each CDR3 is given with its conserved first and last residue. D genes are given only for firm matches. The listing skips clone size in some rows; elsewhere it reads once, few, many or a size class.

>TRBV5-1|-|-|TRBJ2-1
CASNPAGGSYNEQFF
TGCGCCAGCAACCCGGCGGGTGGGAGCTACAATGAGCAGTTCTTC
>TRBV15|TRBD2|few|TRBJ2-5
CATSGTTSGRLETQYF
TGTGCCACCAGCGGTACGACTAGCGGGAGACTGGAGACCCAGTACTTC
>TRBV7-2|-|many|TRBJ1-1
CASSFRGARVGNTEAFF
TGTGCCAGCAGCTTTAGGGGGGCCAGGGTCGGTAACACTGAAGCTTTCTTT
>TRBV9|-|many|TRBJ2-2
CASSVAANTGELFF
TGTGCCAGCAGTGTTGCGGCGAACACCGGGGAGCTGTTTTTT
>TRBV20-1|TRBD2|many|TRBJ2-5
CSAPGRVIETQYF
TGCAGTGCCCCAGGGAGGGTGATCGAGACCCAGTACTTC
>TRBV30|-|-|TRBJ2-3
CAWSVLGGIGTDTQYF
TGTGCCTGGAGTGTCCTTGGGGGGATTGGCACAGATACGCAGTATTTT
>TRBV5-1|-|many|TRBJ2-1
CASSWGSGSHNEQFF
TGCGCCAGCAGCTGGGGCTCGGGGTCCCACAATGAGCAGTTCTTC
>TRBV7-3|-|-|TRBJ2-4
CASSLGDIQYF
TGTGCCAGCAGCTTAGGGGACATTCAGTACTTC
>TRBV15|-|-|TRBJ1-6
CATSRDLGHLVGSPLHF
TGTGCCACCAGCAGAGATCTAGGACATCTCGTAGGTTCACCCCTCCACTTT
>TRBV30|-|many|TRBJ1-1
CAWSVFQGTEAFF
TGTGCCTGGAGTGTTTTCCAGGGGACTGAAGCTTTCTTT